This TCR beta chain was profiled in a study of early T cells in non-severe SARS-CoV-2 infection. From the 5' RACE reads, TCRdb called clonotypes with MiXCR, one entry per CDR3 protein. The profile covers tens of thousands of distinct CDR3 sequences, with 10% to 15% appearing a single time and more than 15% taken by the ten largest. The germline CDR1 and CDR2 sequences are SQVTM and ANQGSEA. The CDR3 length is 12 residues. Study-wide results and limits: VDJdb matching skewed toward anti-spike CD8 responses, missing private and CD4 specificities.

About this clonotype itself: Antigen unknown. One junction end disagrees with the germline gene, perhaps due to a read error.

Sequenced sample: whole blood. This TCR was sampled from an adult who was a healthcare worker with PCR-confirmed SARS-CoV-2 infection or an uninfected control (not recorded which). The chain links TRBV29-1 to TRBJ2-1; the match to TRBD1 covers 9 bases. The CDR3: CSASPGTGRPGF. CDR3 coding DNA: TGCAGCGCCAGTCCCGGGACAGGGCGCCCGGGGTTC.